This T cell receptor (beta chain) was documented in a study of OX40 agonist ivuxolimab in advanced cancers. Study background: Every 2 weeks, ivuxolimab was infused into the patients intravenously at between 0.01 and 10 mg/kg. Patients were 65% to 85% male with ages roughly 20 to 80, mean about 60.

The V and J ends lost 0 bases and 3 bases respectively, with 11 bases between them. The CDR3 runs to 15 residues. Per the germline V gene, CDR1 is SGHRS and CDR2 is YFSETQ. Profiled with immunoSEQ multiplex PCR; TCRdb holds only in-frame clones, not every one. This table has about 45,000 clones, about 79% appearing once. The sample consisted of CD4+ or CD8+ T cells sorted from blood, taken in a trial of the OX40 agonist ivuxolimab. J is TRBJ2-3 and V is TRBV5-1, with a tentative D call TRBD1 (6 bases). This sequence was found in an adult with an advanced solid tumor such as melanoma, head and neck, liver or kidney cancer. The CDR3, as DNA: TGCGCCAGCAGCTTGGTGGGGCAGGGGACAGATACGCAGTATTTT. As protein: CASSLVGQGTDTQYF.